This is a list of T cell receptor beta chains from one sample in a study of blood T cell repertoires in COVID-19. Sequencing was performed with immunoSEQ multiplex PCR; in TCRdb, only in-frame clones are kept and a portion is missing. This table holds roughly 170,000 clones, around 80% found once. Sequenced: peripheral blood. These receptors all come from a human donor in a cohort sampled during active COVID-19. CDR3s include the opening cysteine and the closing phenylalanine or tryptophan. Each record gives: V gene, clone size, D gene, J gene, CDR3 DNA, CDR3 protein. The D gene is left open where the match is weak. Clone size is stated in some rows and not others, as once, few, many or a class when expanded.

v_call: TRBV7-6; clone_size: -; d_call: TRBD1; j_call: TRBJ1-2; cdr3_nt: TGTGCCAGCAGCGCGGGACAGGGTCTCTATGGCTACACCTTC; cdr3_aa: CASSAGQGLYGYTF
v_call: TRBV7-9; clone_size: few; d_call: -; j_call: TRBJ2-7; cdr3_nt: TGTGCCAGCAGCTTAGTTACCTACGAGCAGTACTTC; cdr3_aa: CASSLVTYEQYF
v_call: TRBV3-1/TRBV3-2; clone_size: -; d_call: -; j_call: TRBJ1-5; cdr3_nt: TGTGCCAGCAGCCAAGAAAACGAGGGTGTAAGCAATCAGCCCCAGCATTTT; cdr3_aa: CASSQENEGVSNQPQHF
v_call: TRBV5-5; clone_size: -; d_call: -; j_call: TRBJ2-5; cdr3_nt: TGTGCCAGCAGCGTCAGGGGTAGGGGCCTAGGGGGTTTTTGGGAGACCCAGTACTTC; cdr3_aa: CASSVRGRGLGGFWETQYF
v_call: TRBV2; clone_size: -; d_call: -; j_call: TRBJ2-7; cdr3_nt: TGTGCCAGCAGCCGCTCCTACGAGCAGTACTTC; cdr3_aa: CASSRSYEQYF
v_call: TRBV5-1; clone_size: -; d_call: -; j_call: TRBJ2-2; cdr3_nt: TGCGCCAGCAGCCGGGAGGGGGCTAGCGGCGCCGGCGGGGAGCTGTTTTTT; cdr3_aa: CASSREGASGAGGELFF
v_call: TRBV19; clone_size: -; d_call: -; j_call: TRBJ1-1; cdr3_nt: TGTGCCAGTATCGGGGGTGTGCAAGCTTTCTTT; cdr3_aa: CASIGGVQAFF
v_call: TRBV12-3/TRBV12-4; clone_size: -; d_call: -; j_call: TRBJ1-2; cdr3_nt: TGTGCCAGCAGTCTTGGGGCCTATGGCTACACCTTC; cdr3_aa: CASSLGAYGYTF
v_call: TRBV9; clone_size: -; d_call: TRBD2; j_call: TRBJ2-6; cdr3_nt: TGTGCCAGCAGGGGGGTAGCGGGCTCTGGGGCCAACGTCCTGACTTTC; cdr3_aa: CASRGVAGSGANVLTF
v_call: TRBV2; clone_size: -; d_call: -; j_call: TRBJ2-1; cdr3_nt: TGTGCCAGCACAGGTCAGGGTTTCCCTCGAAGCTCCTACAATGAGCAGTTCTTC; cdr3_aa: CASTGQGFPRSSYNEQFF
v_call: TRBV3-1/TRBV3-2; clone_size: once; d_call: TRBD1; j_call: TRBJ1-1; cdr3_nt: TGTGCCAGCAGTCGGGGACAGATCAACACTGAAGCTTTCTTT; cdr3_aa: CASSRGQINTEAFF
v_call: TRBV27; clone_size: -; d_call: TRBD2; j_call: TRBJ2-3; cdr3_nt: TGTGCCAGCAGTTTAGCCCTAGCGGGGGGGCACGATACGCAGTATTTT; cdr3_aa: CASSLALAGGHDTQYF
v_call: TRBV4-1; clone_size: -; d_call: -; j_call: TRBJ2-2; cdr3_nt: TGCGCCAGCAGCTCCATCGTGGTAGCGACGAACACCGGGGAGCTGTTTTTT; cdr3_aa: CASSSIVVATNTGELFF
v_call: TRBV21-1; clone_size: once; d_call: -; j_call: TRBJ2-1; cdr3_nt: TGTGCCAGCAGCAAAAGGACTTTCGGCGGGGGGCACAATGAGCAGTTCTTC; cdr3_aa: CASSKRTFGGGHNEQFF
v_call: TRBV2; clone_size: -; d_call: -; j_call: TRBJ2-7; cdr3_nt: TGTGCCAGCAGTGAAGATACAGGGTGGAGCTCCTACGAGCAGTACTTC; cdr3_aa: CASSEDTGWSSYEQYF
v_call: TRBV6-1; clone_size: -; d_call: -; j_call: TRBJ2-5; cdr3_nt: TGTGCCAGCAGTGAATCACAGCCTCAAGAGACCCAGTACTTC; cdr3_aa: CASSESQPQETQYF
v_call: TRBV27; clone_size: -; d_call: -; j_call: TRBJ1-4; cdr3_nt: TGTGCCAGCAGTTCATACACGGAGGAAAAACTGTTTTTT; cdr3_aa: CASSSYTEEKLFF
v_call: TRBV12-5; clone_size: -; d_call: TRBD1; j_call: TRBJ2-7; cdr3_nt: TGTGCTAGTGCCCCCACCTGGGACAGGGCATACGAGCAGTACTTC; cdr3_aa: CASAPTWDRAYEQYF
v_call: TRBV30; clone_size: -; d_call: -; j_call: TRBJ2-2; cdr3_nt: TGTGCCTGGAACCCCCTACCTGGGGAGCTGTTTTTT; cdr3_aa: CAWNPLPGELFF
v_call: TRBV10-3; clone_size: -; d_call: TRBD1; j_call: TRBJ1-6; cdr3_nt: TGTGCCATCAGCGACAGGGGGTCGGGTTCACCCCTCCACTTT; cdr3_aa: CAISDRGSGSPLHF
v_call: TRBV5-1; clone_size: -; d_call: TRBD1; j_call: TRBJ2-6; cdr3_nt: TGCGCCAGCAGCTTACAGGGGGCCGGAGGGGCCAACGTCCTGACTTTC; cdr3_aa: CASSLQGAGGANVLTF
v_call: TRBV5-4; clone_size: -; d_call: TRBD2; j_call: TRBJ2-7; cdr3_nt: TGTGCCAGCAGCCGGGCGGGGACTAGCGGGGGACCCCACGAGCAGTACTTC; cdr3_aa: CASSRAGTSGGPHEQYF